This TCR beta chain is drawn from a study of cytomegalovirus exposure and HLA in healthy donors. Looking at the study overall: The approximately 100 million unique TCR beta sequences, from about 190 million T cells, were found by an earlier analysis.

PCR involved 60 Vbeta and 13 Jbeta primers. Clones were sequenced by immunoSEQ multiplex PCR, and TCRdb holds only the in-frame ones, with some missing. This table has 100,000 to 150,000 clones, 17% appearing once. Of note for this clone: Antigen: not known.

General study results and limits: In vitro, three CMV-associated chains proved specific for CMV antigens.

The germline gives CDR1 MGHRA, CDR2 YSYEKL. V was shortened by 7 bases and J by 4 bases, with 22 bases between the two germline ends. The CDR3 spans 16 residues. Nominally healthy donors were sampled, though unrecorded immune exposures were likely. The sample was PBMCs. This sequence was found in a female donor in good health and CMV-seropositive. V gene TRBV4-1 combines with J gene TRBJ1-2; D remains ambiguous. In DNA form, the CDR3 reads TGCGCCAGCAAGGTTGACGGCGCCCTGGAGGGCTATGGCTACACCTTC. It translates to CASKVDGALEGYGYTF.